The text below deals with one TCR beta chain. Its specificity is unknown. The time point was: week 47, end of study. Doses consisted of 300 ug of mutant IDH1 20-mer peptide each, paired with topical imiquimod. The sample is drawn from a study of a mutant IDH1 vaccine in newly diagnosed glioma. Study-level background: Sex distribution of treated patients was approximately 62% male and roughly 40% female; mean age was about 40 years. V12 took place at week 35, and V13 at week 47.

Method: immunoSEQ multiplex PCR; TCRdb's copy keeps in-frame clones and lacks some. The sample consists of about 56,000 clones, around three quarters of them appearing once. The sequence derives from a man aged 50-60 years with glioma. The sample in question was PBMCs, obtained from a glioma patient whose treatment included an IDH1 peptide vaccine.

CDR3 sequence (DNA): TGCAGCGTTGGTAACAGTCTTCGTTATGGTGAAGCTTTCTTT. It is translated as CSVGNSLRYGEAFF. The chain joins TRBV29-1 to TRBJ1-1; D unclear. The V gene's germline CDR1 is SQVTM and CDR2 ANQGSEA. The CDR3 sequence is 14 residues long. Trimming pared 4 bases from V and 7 bases from J, leaving 19 bases between.